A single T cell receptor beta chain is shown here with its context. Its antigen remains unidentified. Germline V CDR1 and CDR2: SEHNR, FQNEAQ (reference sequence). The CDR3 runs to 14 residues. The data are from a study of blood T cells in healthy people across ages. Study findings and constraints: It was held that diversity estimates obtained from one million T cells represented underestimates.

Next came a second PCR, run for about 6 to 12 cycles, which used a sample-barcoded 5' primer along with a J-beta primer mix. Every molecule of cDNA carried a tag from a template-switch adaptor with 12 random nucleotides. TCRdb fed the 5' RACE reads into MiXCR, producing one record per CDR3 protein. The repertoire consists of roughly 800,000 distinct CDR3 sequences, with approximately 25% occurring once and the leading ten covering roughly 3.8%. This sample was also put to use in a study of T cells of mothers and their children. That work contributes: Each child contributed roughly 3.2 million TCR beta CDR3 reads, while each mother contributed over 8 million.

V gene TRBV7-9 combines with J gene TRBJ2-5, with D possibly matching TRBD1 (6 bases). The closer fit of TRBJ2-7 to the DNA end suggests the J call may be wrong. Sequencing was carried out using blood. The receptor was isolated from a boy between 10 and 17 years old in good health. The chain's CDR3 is CASSSIQGPYEQYF. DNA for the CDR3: TGTGCCAGCAGCTCAATACAGGGACCCTACGAGCAGTACTTC.